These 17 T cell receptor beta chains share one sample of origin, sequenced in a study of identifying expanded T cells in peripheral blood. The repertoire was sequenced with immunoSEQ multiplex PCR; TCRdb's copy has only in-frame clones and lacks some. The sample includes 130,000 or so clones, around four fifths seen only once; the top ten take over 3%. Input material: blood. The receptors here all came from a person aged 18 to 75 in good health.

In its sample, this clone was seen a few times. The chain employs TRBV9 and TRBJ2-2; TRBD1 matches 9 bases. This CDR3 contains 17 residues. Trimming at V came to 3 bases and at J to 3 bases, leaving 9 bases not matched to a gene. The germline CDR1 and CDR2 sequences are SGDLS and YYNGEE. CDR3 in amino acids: CASSAKPGQGHTGELFF. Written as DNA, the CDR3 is TGTGCCAGCAGCGCCAAACCGGGACAGGGTCACACCGGGGAGCTGTTTTTT.

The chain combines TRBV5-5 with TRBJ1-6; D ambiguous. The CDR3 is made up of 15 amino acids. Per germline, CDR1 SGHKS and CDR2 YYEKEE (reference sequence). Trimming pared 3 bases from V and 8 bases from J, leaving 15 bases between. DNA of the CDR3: TGTGCCAGCAGCTCCCCGGCGGGCGAGTATTCACCCCTCCACTTT. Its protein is CASSSPAGEYSPLHF. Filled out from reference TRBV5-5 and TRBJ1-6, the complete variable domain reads DAGVTQSPTHLIKTRGQQVTLRCSPISGHKSVSWYQQVLGQGPQFIFQYYEKEERGRGNFPDRFSARQFPNYSSELNVNALLLGDSALYLCASSSPAGEYSPLHFGNGTRLTVT.

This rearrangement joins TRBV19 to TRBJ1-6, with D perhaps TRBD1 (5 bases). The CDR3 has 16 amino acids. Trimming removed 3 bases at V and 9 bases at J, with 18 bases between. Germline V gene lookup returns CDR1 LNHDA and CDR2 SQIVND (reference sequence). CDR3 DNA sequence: TGTGCCAGTAGTATGAGGGGACGGGGTGAGAGTTCACCCCTCCACTTT. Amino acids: CASSMRGRGESSPLHF.

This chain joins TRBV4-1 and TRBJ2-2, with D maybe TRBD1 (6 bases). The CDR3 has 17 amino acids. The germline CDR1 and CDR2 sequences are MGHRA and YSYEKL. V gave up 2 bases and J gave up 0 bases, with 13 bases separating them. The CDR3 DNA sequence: TGCGCCAGCAGCCAAATTCTCAGGGGATCGAACACCGGGGAGCTGTTTTTT. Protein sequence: CASSQILRGSNTGELFF.

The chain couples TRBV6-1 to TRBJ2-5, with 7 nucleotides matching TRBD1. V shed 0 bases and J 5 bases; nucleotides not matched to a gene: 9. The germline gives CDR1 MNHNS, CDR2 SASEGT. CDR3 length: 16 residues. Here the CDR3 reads CASSEAWTGPRETQYF. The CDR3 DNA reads TGTGCCAGCAGTGAAGCTTGGACAGGCCCAAGGGAGACCCAGTACTTC.

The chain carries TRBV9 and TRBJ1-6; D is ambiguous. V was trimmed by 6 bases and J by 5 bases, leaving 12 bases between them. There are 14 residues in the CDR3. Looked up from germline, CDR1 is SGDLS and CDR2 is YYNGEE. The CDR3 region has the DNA TGTGCCAGCACCCCTGGGATACATAATTCACCCCTCCACTTT. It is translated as CASTPGIHNSPLHF.

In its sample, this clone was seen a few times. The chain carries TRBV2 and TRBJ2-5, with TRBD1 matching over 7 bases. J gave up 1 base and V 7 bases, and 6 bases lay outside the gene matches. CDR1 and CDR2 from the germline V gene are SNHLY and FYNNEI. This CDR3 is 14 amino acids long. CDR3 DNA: TGTGCCAGCAAAAAGGGGACAGTCCAAGAGACCCAGTACTTC. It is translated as CASKKGTVQETQYF.

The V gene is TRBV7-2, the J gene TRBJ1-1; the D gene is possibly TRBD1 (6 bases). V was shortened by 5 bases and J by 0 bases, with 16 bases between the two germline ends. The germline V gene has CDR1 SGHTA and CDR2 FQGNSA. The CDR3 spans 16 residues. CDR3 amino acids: CASSPLLGQMNTEAFF. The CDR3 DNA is TGTGCCAGCAGCCCTTTACTCGGACAGATGAACACTGAAGCTTTCTTT.

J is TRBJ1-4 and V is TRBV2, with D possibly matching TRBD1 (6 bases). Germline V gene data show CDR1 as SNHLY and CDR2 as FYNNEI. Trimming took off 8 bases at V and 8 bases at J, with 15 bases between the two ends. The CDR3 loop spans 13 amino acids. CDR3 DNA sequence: TGTGCCAGCGCTACACAGGGAGGGGAAAAACTGTTTTTT. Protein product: CASATQGGEKLFF. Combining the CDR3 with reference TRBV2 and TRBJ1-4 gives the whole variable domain EPEVTQTPSHQVTQMGQEVILRCVPISNHLYFYWYRQILGQKVEFLVSFYNNEISEKSEIFDDQFSVERPDGSNFTLKIRSTKLEDSAMYFCASATQGGEKLFFGSGTQLSVL.

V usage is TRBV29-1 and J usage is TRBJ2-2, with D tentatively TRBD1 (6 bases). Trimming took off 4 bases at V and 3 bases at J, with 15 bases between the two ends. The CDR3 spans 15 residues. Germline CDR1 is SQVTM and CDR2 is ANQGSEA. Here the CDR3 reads CSVGVGGHYTGELFF. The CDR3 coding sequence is TGCAGCGTTGGAGTAGGGGGACACTACACCGGGGAGCTGTTTTTT.

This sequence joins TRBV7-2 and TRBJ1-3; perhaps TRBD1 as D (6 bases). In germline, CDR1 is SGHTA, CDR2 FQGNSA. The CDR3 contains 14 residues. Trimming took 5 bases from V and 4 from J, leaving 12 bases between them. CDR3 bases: TGTGCCAGCAGCCCCGGGACATCAGGAAACACCATATATTTT. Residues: CASSPGTSGNTIYF.

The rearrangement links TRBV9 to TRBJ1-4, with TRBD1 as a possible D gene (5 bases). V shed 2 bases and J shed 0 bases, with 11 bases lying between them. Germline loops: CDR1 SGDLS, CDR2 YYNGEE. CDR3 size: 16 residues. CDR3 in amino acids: CASSVGTVATNEKLFF. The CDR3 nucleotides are TGTGCCAGCAGCGTTGGGACGGTCGCAACTAATGAAAAACTGTTTTTT.

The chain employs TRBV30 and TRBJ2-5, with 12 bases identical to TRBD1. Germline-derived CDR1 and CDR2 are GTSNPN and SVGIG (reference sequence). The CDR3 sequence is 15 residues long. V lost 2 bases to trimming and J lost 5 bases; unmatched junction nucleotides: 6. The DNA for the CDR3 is TGTGCCTGGAGTACGGGACAGGGGGCGCGTGAGACCCAGTACTTC. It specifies CAWSTGQGARETQYF.

The CDR3 bases are TGTGCCAGCTCACCACCGGGGGGAGGCAAGAGAACTGAAGCTTTCTTT. This sequence encodes CASSPPGGGKRTEAFF. The V and J genes are TRBV18 and TRBJ1-1, with TRBD1 as a possible D gene (5 bases). Deletions cut 0 bases from V and 5 bases from J, with 16 bases between. The CDR3 contains 16 residues. CDR1 is KGHSH and CDR2 is LQKENI in the germline V gene.

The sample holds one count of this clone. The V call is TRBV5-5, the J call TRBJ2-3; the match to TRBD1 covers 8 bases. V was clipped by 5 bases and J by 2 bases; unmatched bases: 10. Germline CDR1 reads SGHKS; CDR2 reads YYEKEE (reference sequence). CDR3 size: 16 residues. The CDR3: CASSWLGTGFTDTQYF. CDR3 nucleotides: TGTGCCAGCAGTTGGCTGGGGACAGGATTCACAGATACGCAGTATTTT.

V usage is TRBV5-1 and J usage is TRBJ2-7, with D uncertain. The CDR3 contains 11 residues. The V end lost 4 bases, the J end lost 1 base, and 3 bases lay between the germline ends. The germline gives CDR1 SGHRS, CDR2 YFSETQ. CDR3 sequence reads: CASSGSYEQYF. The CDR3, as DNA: TGCGCCAGCAGCGGGTCCTACGAGCAGTACTTC.

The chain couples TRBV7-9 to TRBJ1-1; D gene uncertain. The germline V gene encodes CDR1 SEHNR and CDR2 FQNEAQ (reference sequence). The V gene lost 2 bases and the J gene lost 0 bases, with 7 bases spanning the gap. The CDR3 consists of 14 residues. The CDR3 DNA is TGTGCCAGCAGCTTACCAACCCTGAACACTGAAGCTTTCTTT. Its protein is CASSLPTLNTEAFF. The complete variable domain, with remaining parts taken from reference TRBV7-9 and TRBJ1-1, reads DTGVSQNPRHKITKRGQNVTFRCDPISEHNRLYWYRQTLGQGPEFLTYFQNEAQLEKSRLLSDRFSAERPKGSFSTLEIQRTEQGDSAMYLCASSLPTLNTEAFFGQGTRLTVV.